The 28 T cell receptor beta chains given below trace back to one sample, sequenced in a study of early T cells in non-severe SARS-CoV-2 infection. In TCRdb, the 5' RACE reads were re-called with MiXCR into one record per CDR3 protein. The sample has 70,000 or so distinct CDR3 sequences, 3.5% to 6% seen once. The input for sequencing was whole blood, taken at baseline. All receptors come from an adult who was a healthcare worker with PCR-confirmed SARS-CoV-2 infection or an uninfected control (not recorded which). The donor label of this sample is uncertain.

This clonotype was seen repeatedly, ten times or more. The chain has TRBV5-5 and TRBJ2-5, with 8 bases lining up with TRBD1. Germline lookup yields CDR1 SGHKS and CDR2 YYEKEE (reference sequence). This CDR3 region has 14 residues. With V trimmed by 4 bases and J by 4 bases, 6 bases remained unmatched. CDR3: CASSLGQGPETQYF. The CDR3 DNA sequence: TGTGCCAGCAGCCTCGGACAGGGCCCAGAGACCCAGTACTTC.

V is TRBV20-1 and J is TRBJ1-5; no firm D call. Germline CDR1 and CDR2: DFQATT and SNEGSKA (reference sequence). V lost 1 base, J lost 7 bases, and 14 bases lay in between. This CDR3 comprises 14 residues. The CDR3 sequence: CSARALQNYQPQHF. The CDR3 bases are TGCAGTGCTAGAGCCCTTCAGAATTACCAGCCCCAGCATTTT.

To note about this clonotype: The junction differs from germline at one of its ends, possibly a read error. CDR3 amino acids: CASSFWEGKQNEQFF. The CDR3 DNA reads TGTGCCAGTAGCTTCTGGGAGGGGAAGCAGAATGAGCAGTTCTTC. The V gene is TRBV7-2, the J gene TRBJ2-1; 7 bases align to TRBD2. Looked up from germline, CDR1 is SGHTA and CDR2 is FQGNSA. This CDR3 is 15 amino acids long.

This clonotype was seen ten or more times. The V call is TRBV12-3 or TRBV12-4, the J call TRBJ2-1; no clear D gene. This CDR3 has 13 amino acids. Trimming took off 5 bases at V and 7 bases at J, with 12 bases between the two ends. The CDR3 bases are TGTGCCAGCAGTCCCGACTCGGTGAATGAGCAGTTCTTC. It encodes CASSPDSVNEQFF.

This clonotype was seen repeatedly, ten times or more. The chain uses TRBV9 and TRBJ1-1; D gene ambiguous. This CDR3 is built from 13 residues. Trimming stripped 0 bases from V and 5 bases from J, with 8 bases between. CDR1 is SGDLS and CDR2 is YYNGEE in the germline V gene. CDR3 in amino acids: CASSVAGRTEAFF. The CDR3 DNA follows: TGTGCCAGCAGCGTAGCGGGGAGGACTGAAGCTTTCTTT.

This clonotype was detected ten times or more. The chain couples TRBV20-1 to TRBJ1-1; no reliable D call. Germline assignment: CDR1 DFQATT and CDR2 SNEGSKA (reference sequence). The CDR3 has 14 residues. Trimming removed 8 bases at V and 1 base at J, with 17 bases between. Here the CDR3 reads CSCDPTTANTEAFF. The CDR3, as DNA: TGCAGTTGTGACCCGACGACGGCGAACACTGAAGCTTTCTTT.

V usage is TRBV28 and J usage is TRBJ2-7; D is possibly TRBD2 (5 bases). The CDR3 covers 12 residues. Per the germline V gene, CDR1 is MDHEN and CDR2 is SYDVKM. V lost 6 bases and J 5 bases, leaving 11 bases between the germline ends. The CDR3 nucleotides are TGTGCCAGCAGCCGAGGGAAGGACGAGCAGTACTTC. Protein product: CASSRGKDEQYF. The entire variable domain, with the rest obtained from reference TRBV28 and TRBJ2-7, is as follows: DVKVTQSSRYLVKRTGEKVFLECVQDMDHENMFWYRQDPGLGLRLIYFSYDVKMKEKGDIPEGYSVSREKKERFSLILESASTNQTSMYLCASSRGKDEQYFGPGTRLTVT.

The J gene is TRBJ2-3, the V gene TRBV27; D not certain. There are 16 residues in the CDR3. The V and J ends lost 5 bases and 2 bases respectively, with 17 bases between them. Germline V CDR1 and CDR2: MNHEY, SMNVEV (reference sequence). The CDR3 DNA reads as TGTGCCAGCAGTCCCTCAGACATACACACCACAGATACGCAGTATTTT. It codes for CASSPSDIHTTDTQYF.

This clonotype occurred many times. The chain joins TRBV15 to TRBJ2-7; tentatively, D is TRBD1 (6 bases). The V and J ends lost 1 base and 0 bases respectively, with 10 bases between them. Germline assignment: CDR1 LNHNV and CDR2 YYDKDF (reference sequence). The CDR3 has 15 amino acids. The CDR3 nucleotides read TGTGCCACCAGCAGAGCGAGGACAGCCTCCTACGAGCAGTACTTC. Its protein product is CATSRARTASYEQYF.

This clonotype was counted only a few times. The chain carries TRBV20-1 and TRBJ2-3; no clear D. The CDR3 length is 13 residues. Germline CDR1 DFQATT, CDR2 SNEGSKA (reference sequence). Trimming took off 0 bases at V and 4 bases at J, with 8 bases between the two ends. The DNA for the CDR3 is TGCAGTGCTAGAGACTCGGGCGCAGATACGCAGTATTTT. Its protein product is CSARDSGADTQYF.

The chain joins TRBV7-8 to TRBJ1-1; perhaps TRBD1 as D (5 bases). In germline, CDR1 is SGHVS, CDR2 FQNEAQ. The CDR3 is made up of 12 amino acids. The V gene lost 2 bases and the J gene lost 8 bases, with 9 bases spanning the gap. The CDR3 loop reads CASSLTGTEAFF. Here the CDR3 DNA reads TGTGCCAGCAGCTTAACGGGGACCGAAGCTTTCTTT.

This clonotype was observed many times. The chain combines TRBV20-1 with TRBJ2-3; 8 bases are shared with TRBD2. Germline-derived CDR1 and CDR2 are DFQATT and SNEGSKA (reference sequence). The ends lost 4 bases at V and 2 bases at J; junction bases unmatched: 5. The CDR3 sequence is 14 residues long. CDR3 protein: CSANIAGPTDTQYF. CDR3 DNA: TGCAGTGCTAACATAGCGGGGCCCACAGATACGCAGTATTTT.

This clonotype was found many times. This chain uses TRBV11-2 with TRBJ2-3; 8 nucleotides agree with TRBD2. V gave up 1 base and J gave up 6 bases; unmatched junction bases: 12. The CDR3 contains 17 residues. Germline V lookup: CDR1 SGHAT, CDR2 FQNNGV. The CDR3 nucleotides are TGTGCCAGCAGCTTAGGAGCGGGGGTCCCAGACCGGGATACGCAGTATTTT. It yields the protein CASSLGAGVPDRDTQYF.

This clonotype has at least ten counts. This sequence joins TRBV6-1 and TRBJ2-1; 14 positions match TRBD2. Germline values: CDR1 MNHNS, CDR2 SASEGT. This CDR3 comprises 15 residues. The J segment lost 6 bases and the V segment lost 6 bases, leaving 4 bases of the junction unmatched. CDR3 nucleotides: TGTGCCAGCAGGATCGGGACTAGCGGGAGCAATGAGCAGTTCTTC. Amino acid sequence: CASRIGTSGSNEQFF.

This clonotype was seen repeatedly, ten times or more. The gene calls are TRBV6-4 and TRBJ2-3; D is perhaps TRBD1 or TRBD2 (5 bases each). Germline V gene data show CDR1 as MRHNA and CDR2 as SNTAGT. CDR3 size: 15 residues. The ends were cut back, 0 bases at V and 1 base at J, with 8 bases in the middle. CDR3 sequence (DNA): TGTGCCAGCAGTGACTCTGGGGGAGGCACAGATACGCAGTATTTT. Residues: CASSDSGGGTDTQYF.

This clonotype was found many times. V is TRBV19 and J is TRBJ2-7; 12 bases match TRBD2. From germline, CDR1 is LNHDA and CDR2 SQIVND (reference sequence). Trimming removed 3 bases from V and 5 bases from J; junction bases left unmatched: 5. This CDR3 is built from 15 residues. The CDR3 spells CASSMTSGRIDEQYF. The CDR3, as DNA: TGTGCCAGTAGTATGACTAGCGGGAGAATTGACGAGCAGTACTTC. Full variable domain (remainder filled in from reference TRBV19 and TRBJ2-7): DGGITQSPKYLFRKEGQNVTLSCEQNLNHDAMYWYRQDPGQGLRLIYYSQIVNDFQKGDIAEGYSVSREKKESFPLTVTSAQKNPTAFYLCASSMTSGRIDEQYFGPGTRLTVT.

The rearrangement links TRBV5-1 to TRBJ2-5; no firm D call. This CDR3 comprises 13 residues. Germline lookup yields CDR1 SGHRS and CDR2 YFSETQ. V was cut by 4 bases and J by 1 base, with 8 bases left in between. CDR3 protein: CASSGGLQETQYF. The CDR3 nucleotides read TGCGCCAGCAGCGGCGGCCTCCAAGAGACCCAGTACTTC. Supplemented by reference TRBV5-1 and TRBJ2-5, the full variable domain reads KAGVTQTPRYLIKTRGQQVTLSCSPISGHRSVSWYQQTPGQGLQFLFEYFSETQRNKGNFPGRFSGRQFSNSRSEMNVSTLELGDSALYLCASSGGLQETQYFGPGTRLLVL.

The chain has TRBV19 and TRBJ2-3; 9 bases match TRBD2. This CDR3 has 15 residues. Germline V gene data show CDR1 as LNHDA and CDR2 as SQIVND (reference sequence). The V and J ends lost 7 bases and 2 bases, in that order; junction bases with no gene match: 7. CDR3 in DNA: TGTGCCAGTATCGATAGCGGGGGCCCCACAGATACGCAGTATTTT. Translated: CASIDSGGPTDTQYF.

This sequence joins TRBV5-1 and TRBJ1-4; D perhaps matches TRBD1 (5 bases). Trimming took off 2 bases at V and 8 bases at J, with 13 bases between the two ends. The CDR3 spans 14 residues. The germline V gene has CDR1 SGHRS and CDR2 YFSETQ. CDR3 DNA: TGCGCCAGCAGCTTTGGAGACAGTGGGGAAAAACTGTTTTTT. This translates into CASSFGDSGEKLFF.

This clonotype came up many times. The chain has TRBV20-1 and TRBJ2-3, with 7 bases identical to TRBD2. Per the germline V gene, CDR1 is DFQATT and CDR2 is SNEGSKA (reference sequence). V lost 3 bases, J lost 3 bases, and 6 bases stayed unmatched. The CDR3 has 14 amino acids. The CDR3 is CSASPGGRTDTQYF. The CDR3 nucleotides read TGCAGTGCTAGCCCCGGGGGGAGGACAGATACGCAGTATTTT.

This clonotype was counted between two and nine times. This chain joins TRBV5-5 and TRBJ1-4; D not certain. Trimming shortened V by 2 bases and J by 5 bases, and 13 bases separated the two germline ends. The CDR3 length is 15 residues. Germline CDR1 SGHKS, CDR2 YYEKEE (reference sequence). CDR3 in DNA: TGTGCCAGCAGCTTCGTTCCGGGGAGGAATGAAAAACTGTTTTTT. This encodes CASSFVPGRNEKLFF.

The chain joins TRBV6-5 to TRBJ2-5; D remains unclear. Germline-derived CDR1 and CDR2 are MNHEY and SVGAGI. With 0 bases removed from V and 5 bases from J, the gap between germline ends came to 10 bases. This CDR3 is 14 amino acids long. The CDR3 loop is CASSYSRLGETQYF. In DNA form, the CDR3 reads TGTGCCAGCAGTTACTCGAGATTGGGGGAGACCCAGTACTTC.

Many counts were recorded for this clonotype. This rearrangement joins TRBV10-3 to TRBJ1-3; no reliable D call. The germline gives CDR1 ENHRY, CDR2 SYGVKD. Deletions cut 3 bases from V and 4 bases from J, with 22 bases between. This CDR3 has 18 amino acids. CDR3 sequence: CAISDLVASGKSGNTIYF. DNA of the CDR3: TGTGCCATCAGTGATTTGGTTGCCTCGGGGAAATCAGGAAACACCATATATTTT.

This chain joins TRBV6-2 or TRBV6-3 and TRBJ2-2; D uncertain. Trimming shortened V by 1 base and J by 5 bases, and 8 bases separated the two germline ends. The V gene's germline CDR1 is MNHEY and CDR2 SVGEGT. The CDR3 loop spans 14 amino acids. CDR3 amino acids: CASSYFGPTGELFF. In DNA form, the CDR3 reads TGTGCCAGCAGTTACTTCGGCCCAACCGGGGAGCTGTTTTTT.

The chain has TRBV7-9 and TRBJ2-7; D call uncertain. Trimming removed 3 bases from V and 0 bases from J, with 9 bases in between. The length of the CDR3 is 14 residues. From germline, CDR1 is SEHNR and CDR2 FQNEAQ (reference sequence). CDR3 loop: CASSLLTPSYEQYF. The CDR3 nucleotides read TGTGCCAGCAGCTTGTTGACACCCTCCTACGAGCAGTACTTC.

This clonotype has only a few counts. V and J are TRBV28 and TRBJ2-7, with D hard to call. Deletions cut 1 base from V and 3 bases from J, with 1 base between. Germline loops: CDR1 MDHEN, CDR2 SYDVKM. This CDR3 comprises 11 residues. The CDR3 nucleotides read TGTGCCAGCAGTTTATACTACGAGCAGTACTTC. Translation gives CASSLYYEQYF.

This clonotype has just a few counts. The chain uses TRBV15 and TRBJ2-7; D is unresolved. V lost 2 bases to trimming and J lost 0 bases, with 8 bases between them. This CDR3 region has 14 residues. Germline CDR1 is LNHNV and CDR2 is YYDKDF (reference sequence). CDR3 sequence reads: CATSRSENSYEQYF. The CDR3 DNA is TGTGCCACCAGCAGATCAGAAAACTCCTACGAGCAGTACTTC.

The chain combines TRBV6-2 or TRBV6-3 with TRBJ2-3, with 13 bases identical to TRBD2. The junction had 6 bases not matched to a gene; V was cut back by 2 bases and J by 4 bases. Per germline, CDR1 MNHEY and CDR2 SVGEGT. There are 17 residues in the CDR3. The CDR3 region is CASSYPTSGGAPDTQYF. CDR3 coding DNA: TGTGCCAGCAGTTACCCAACTAGCGGGGGGGCGCCAGATACGCAGTATTTT.